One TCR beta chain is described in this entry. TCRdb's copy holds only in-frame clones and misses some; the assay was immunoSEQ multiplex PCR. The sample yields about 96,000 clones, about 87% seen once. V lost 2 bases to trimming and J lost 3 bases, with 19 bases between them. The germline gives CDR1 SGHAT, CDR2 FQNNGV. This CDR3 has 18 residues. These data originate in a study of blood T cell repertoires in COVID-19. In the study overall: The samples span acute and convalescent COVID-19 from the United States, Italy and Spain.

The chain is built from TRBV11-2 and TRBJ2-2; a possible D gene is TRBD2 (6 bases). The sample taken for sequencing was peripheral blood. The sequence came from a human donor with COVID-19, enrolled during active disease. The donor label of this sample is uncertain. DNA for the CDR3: TGTGCCAGCAGCTTATTTATTGGGCGGGAATTGGACACCGGGGAGCTGTTTTTT. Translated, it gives CASSLFIGRELDTGELFF. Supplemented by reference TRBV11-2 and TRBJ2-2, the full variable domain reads EAGVAQSPRYKIIEKRQSVAFWCNPISGHATLYWYQQILGQGPKLLIQFQNNGVVDDSQLPKDRFSAERLKGVDSTLKIQPAKLEDSAVYLCASSLFIGRELDTGELFFGEGSRLTVL.